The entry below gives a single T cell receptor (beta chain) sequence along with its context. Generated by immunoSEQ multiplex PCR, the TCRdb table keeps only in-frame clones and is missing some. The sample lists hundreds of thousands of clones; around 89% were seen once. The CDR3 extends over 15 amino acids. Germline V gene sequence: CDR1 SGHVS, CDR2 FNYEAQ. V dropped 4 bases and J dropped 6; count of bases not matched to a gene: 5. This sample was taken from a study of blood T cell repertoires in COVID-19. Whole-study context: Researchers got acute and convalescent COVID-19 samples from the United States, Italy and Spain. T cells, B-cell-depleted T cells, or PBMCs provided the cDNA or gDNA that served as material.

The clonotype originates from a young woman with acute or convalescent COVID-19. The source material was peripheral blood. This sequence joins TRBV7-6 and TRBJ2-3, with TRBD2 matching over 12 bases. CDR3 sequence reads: CASSSSGGAADTQYF. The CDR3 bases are TGTGCCAGCAGCTCTAGCGGGGGGGCTGCCGATACGCAGTATTTT.